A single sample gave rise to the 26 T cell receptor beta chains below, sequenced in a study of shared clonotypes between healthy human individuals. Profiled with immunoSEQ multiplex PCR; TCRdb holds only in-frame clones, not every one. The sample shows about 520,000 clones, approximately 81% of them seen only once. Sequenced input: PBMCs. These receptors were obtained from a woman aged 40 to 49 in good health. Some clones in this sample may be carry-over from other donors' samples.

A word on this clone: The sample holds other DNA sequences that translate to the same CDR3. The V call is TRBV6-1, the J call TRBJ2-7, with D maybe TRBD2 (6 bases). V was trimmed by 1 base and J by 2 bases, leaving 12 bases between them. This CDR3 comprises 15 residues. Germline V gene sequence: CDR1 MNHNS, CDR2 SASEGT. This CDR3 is CASSEGSGRTYEQYF. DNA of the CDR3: TGTGCCAGCAGTGAAGGTTCGGGGAGGACCTACGAGCAGTACTTC.

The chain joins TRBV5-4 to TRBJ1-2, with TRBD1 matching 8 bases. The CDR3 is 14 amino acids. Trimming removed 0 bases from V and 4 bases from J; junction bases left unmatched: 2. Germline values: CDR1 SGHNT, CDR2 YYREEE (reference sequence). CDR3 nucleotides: TGTGCCAGCAGCTTGGCCGACAGGGGCTATGGCTACACCTTC. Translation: CASSLADRGYGYTF. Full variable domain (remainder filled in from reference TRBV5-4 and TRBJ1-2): ETGVTQSPTHLIKTRGQQVTLRCSSQSGHNTVSWYQQALGQGPQFIFQYYREEENGRGNFPPRFSGLQFPNYSSELNVNALELDDSALYLCASSLADRGYGYTFGSGTRLTVV.

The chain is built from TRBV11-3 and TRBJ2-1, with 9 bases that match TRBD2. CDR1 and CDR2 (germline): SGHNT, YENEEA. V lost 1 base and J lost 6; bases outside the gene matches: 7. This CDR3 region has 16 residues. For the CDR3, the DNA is TGTGCCAGCAGCTTAGTTAGCGGGAGCCTGGTCAATGAGCAGTTCTTC. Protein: CASSLVSGSLVNEQFF.

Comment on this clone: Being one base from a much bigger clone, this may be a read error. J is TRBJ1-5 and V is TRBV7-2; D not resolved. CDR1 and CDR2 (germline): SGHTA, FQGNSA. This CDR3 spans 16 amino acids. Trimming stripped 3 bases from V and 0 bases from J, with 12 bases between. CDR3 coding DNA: TGTGCCAGCAGCTTCTCCCGGAGCGGTAGCAATCAGCCCCAGCATTTT. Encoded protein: CASSFSRSGSNQPQHF. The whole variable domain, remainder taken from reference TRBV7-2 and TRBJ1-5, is GAGVSQSPSNKVTEKGKDVELRCDPISGHTALYWYRQSLGQGLEFLIYFQGNSAPDKSGLPSDRFSAERTGGSVSTLTIQRTQQEDSAVYLCASSFSRSGSNQPQHFGDGTRLSIL.

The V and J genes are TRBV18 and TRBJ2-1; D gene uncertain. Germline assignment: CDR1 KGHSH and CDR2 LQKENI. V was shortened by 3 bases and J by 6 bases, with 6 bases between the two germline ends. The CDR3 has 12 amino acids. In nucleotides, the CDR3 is TGTGCCAGCTCACCCCGACCCAATGAGCAGTTCTTC. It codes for CASSPRPNEQFF.

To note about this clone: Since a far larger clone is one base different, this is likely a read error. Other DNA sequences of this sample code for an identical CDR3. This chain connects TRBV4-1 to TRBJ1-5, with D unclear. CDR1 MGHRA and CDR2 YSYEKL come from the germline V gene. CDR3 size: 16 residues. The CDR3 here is CASSQDGGWSNQPQHF. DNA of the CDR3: TGTGCCAGCAGCCAAGATGGAGGTTGGAGCAATCAGCCCCAGCATTTT.

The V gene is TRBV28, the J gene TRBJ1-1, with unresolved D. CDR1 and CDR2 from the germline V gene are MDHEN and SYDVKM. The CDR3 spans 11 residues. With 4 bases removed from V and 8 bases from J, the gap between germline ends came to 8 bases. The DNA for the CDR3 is TGTGCCAGCAGTTCGGGGAGCGAAGCTTTCTTT. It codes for CASSSGSEAFF.

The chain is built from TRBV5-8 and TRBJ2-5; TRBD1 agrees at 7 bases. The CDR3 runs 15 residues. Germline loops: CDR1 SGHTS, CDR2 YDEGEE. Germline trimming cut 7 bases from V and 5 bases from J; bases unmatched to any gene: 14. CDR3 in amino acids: CASPHRGPPVETQYF. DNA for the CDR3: TGTGCCAGCCCTCACAGGGGACCGCCGGTGGAGACCCAGTACTTC.

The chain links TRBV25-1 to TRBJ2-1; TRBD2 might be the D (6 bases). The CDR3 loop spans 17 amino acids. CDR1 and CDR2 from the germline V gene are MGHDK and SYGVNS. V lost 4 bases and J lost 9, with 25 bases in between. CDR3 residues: CASSGRLGGLGMGEQFF. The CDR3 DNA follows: TGTGCCAGCAGTGGACGGCTGGGGGGTCTGGGGATGGGTGAGCAGTTCTTC.

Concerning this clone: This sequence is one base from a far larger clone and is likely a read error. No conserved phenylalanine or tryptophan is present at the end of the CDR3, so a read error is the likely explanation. DNA for the CDR3: TGCAGCGTTGAAGTTAGGGGAACTGAAGCTTTCCTT. It translates to CSVEVRGTEAFL. This chain connects TRBV29-1 to TRBJ1-1; the D gene is possibly TRBD1 (5 bases). The V and J ends lost 1 base and 5 bases respectively, with 8 bases between them. Germline lookup yields CDR1 SQVTM and CDR2 ANQGSEA. The CDR3 covers 12 residues.

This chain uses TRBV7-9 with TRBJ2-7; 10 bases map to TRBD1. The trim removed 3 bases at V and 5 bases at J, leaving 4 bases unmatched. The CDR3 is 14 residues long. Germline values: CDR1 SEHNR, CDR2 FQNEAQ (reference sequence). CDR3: CASSLGQGFNEQYF. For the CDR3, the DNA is TGTGCCAGCAGCTTGGGACAGGGGTTCAACGAGCAGTACTTC.

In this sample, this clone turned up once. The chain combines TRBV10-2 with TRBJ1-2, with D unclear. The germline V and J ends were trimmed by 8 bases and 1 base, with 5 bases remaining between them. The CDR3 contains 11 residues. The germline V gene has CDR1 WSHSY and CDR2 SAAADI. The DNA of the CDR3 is TGCGCCAGCGGGAATAACTATGGCTACACCTTC. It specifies CASGNNYGYTF.

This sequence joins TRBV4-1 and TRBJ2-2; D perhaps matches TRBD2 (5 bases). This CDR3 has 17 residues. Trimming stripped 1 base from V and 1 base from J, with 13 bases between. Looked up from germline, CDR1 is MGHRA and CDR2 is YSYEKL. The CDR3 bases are TGCGCCAGCAGCCAAGTAGGGTTGGCGGGGAACACCGGGGAGCTGTTTTTT. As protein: CASSQVGLAGNTGELFF.

The CDR3 coding sequence is TGTGCCAGCAGGAAGAGATCCGGGGAGCTGTTTTTT. As protein: CASRKRSGELFF. The chain joins TRBV28 to TRBJ2-2; no clear D. The V end was cut by 6 bases, the J end by 6 bases, with 8 bases between. The CDR3 has 12 residues. Germline CDR1 is MDHEN and CDR2 is SYDVKM. Using reference TRBV28 and TRBJ2-2 for the parts outside the CDR3, the full variable domain is DVKVTQSSRYLVKRTGEKVFLECVQDMDHENMFWYRQDPGLGLRLIYFSYDVKMKEKGDIPEGYSVSREKKERFSLILESASTNQTSMYLCASRKRSGELFFGEGSRLTVL.

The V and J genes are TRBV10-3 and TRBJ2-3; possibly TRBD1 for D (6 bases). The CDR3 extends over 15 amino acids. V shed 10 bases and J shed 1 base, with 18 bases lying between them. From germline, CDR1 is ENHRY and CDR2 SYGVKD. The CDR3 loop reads CATGEGEFGTDTQYF. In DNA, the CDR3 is TGTGCCACAGGGGAAGGGGAATTTGGCACAGATACGCAGTATTTT.

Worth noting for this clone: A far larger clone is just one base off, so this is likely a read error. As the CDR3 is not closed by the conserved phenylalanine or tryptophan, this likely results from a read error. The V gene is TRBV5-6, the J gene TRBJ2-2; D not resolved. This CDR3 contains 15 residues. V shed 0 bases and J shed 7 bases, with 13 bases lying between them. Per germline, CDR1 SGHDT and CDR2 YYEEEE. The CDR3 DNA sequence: TGTGCCAGCAGCTTGGTACGGATTGATGGCGGGGAGCTGTTTTCT. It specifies CASSLVRIDGGELFS.

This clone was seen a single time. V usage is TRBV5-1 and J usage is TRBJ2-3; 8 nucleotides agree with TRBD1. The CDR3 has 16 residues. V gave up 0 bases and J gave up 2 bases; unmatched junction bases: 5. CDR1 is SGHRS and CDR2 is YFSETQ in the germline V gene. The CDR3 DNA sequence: TGCGCCAGCAGCTTGGAAGGCAGGGGGCCCACAGATACGCAGTATTTT. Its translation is CASSLEGRGPTDTQYF.

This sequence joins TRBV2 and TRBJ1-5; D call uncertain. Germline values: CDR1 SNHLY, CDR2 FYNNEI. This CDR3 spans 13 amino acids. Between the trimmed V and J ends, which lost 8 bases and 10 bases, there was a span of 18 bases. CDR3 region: CASGEGGVAPQHF. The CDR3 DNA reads TGTGCCAGCGGGGAGGGTGGTGTGGCCCCCCAGCATTTT.

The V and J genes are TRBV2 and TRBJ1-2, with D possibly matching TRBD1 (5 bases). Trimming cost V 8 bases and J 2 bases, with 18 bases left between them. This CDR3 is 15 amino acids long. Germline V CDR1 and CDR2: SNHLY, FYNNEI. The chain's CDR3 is CASHTKNPGNYGYTF. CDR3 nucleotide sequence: TGTGCCAGCCACACTAAGAACCCAGGGAACTATGGCTACACCTTC. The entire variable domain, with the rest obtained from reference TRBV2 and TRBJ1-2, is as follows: EPEVTQTPSHQVTQMGQEVILRCVPISNHLYFYWYRQILGQKVEFLVSFYNNEISEKSEIFDDQFSVERPDGSNFTLKIRSTKLEDSAMYFCASHTKNPGNYGYTFGSGTRLTVV.

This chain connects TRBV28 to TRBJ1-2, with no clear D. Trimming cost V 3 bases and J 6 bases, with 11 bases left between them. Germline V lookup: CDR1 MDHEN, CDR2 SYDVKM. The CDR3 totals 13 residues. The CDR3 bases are TGTGCCAGCAGTTTTAGCTCGGGTAATGGCTACACCTTC. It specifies CASSFSSGNGYTF.

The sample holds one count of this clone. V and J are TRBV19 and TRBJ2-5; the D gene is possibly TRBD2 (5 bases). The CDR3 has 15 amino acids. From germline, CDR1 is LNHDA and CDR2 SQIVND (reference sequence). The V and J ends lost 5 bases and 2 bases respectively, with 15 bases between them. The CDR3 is CASSLPGSGQETQYF. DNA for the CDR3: TGTGCCAGTAGTCTCCCGGGCAGCGGACAAGAGACCCAGTACTTC.

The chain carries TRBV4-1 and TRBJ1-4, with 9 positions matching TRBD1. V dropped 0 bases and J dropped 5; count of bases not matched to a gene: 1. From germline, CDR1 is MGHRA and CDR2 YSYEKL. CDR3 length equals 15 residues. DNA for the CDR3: TGCGCCAGCAGCCAAGATGGGACAGGGAATGAAAAACTGTTTTTT. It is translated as CASSQDGTGNEKLFF.

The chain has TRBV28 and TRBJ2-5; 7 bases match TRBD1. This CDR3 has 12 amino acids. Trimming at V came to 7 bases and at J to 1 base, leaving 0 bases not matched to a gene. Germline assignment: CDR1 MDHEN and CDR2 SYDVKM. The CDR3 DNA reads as TGTGCCAGCAACAGGGGCCAAGAGACCCAGTACTTC. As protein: CASNRGQETQYF.

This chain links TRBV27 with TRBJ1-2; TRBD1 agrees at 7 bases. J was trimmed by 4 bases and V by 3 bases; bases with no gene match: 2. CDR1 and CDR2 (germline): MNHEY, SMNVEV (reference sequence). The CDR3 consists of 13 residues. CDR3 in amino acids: CASSLTGIYGYTF. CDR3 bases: TGTGCCAGCAGTTTGACAGGGATCTATGGCTACACCTTC.

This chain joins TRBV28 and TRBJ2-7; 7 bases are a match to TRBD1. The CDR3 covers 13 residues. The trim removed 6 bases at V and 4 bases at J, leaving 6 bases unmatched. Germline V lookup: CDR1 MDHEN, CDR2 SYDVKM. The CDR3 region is CASRTGTHYEQYF. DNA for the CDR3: TGTGCCAGCAGGACAGGGACCCATTACGAGCAGTACTTC.

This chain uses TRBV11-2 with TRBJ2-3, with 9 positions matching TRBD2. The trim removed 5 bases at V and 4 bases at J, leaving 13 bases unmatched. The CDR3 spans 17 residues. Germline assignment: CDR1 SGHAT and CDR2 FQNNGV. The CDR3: CASSTSVAGGPPDTQYF. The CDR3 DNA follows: TGTGCCAGCAGCACCTCTGTTGCGGGAGGGCCCCCAGATACGCAGTATTTT.